One and the same sample provided the 18 T cell receptor beta chains below, sequenced in a study of CD8 T cells in ankylosing spondylitis. These receptors' targets are unknown. Findings and limits, study-wide: Apparently characteristic of ankylosing spondylitis blood was a TCR beta motif (under ten highly homologous variants).

Each CDR3 protein is one row after TCRdb ran MiXCR on the 5' RACE reads. The sample holds some 840,000 distinct CDR3 sequences, about 12% seen once. Input material: blood, either unsorted or a sorted T cell fraction (not recorded which). All receptors come from a male donor with ankylosing spondylitis.

The chain joins TRBV7-6 to TRBJ2-3, with a tentative D call TRBD2 (5 bases). There are 15 residues in the CDR3. The V gene's germline CDR1 is SGHVS and CDR2 FNYEAQ. V lost 6 bases to trimming and J lost 5 bases, with 18 bases between them. The CDR3 coding sequence is TGTGCCAGCAGTCATCGTAGCGATGCGGGAGATACGCAGTATTTT. Its protein is CASSHRSDAGDTQYF.

This clonotype was counted between two and nine times. V and J are TRBV12-3 or TRBV12-4 and TRBJ2-7; D may be TRBD1 (5 bases). The CDR3 has 14 residues. The V end was cut by 1 base, the J end by 2 bases, with 9 bases between. The CDR3: CASSLGRGAYEQYF. DNA for the CDR3: TGTGCCAGCAGTTTAGGAAGGGGTGCCTACGAGCAGTACTTC.

This clonotype was counted only a few times. The rearrangement joins TRBV20-1 to TRBJ2-5; D ambiguous. CDR1 and CDR2 from the germline V gene are DFQATT and SNEGSKA (reference sequence). The V end was cut by 2 bases, the J end by 1 base, with 5 bases between. The CDR3 loop spans 12 amino acids. In DNA form, the CDR3 reads TGCAGTGCTAGATATATCCAAGAGACCCAGTACTTC. Residues: CSARYIQETQYF.

Many counts were recorded for this clonotype. V is TRBV4-3 and J is TRBJ2-7; D uncertain. The germline CDR1 and CDR2 sequences are LGHNA and YSLEER. This CDR3 has 14 residues. Trimming stripped 0 bases from V and 2 bases from J, with 8 bases between. In DNA form, the CDR3 reads TGCGCCAGCAGCCAAGATTTGCGTGCCTACGAGCAGTACTTC. Amino acid sequence: CASSQDLRAYEQYF.

The sample holds a few counts of this clonotype. V usage is TRBV6-5 and J usage is TRBJ1-2, with D hard to call. The germline V gene has CDR1 MNHEY and CDR2 SVGAGI. CDR3 length: 13 amino acids. Trimming left V 2 bases short and J 1 base short, with 5 bases between. In DNA, the CDR3 is TGTGCCAGCAGTTACGCCTTTAACTATGGCTACACCTTC. Encoded protein: CASSYAFNYGYTF.

The sample holds a few counts of this clonotype. The chain employs TRBV4-2 and TRBJ1-2, with 7 bases identical to TRBD1. Per the germline V gene, CDR1 is LGHNA and CDR2 is YNFKEQ. Germline trimming cut 2 bases from V and 5 bases from J; bases unmatched to any gene: 5. The length of the CDR3 is 14 residues. The CDR3, as DNA: TGTGCCAGCAGCCAATGGAGGGGGCAATATGGCTACACCTTC. As protein: CASSQWRGQYGYTF.

J is TRBJ1-4 and V is TRBV6-2 or TRBV6-3, with D unresolved. With 2 bases removed from V and 6 bases from J, the gap between germline ends came to 10 bases. Germline CDR1 is MNHEY and CDR2 is SVGEGT. This CDR3 spans 14 amino acids. The DNA for the CDR3 is TGTGCCAGCAGTTACAGTCGGAGGGATGAAAAACTGTTTTTT. Translation gives CASSYSRRDEKLFF.

The V and J genes are TRBV5-1 and TRBJ2-1, with 9 bases matching TRBD1. Germline CDR1 SGHRS, CDR2 YFSETQ. Trimming at V came to 2 bases and at J to 3 bases, leaving 3 bases not matched to a gene. This CDR3 spans 15 amino acids. CDR3 nucleotide sequence: TGCGCCAGCAGCTTCGGGGACAGGGACTACAATGAGCAGTTCTTC. Translation: CASSFGDRDYNEQFF.

There are a few counts of this clonotype. The gene calls are TRBV20-1 and TRBJ2-3; TRBD2 matches at 12 bases. The CDR3 loop spans 15 amino acids. Germline V gives CDR1 DFQATT, CDR2 SNEGSKA (reference sequence). With 5 bases clipped from V and 2 bases from J, the junction kept 5 bases outside the gene matches. CDR3 in amino acids: CSAASGRGYTDTQYF. In DNA form, the CDR3 reads TGCAGTGCTGCTAGCGGGAGGGGGTACACAGATACGCAGTATTTT.

This clonotype was seen a handful of times. The CDR3 DNA follows: TGTGCCAGCAGTTTATGGGGGACAGACAATGAGCAGTTCTTC. Translating gives CASSLWGTDNEQFF. V and J are TRBV27 and TRBJ2-1, with 7 bases matching TRBD1. Germline V CDR1 and CDR2: MNHEY, SMNVEV (reference sequence). The CDR3 contains 14 residues. V lost 1 base and J lost 5; bases outside the gene matches: 2.

This chain connects TRBV7-2 to TRBJ1-1; D not resolved. The CDR3 loop spans 13 amino acids. The germline V and J ends were trimmed by 2 bases and 8 bases, with 12 bases remaining between them. From germline, CDR1 is SGHTA and CDR2 FQGNSA. The DNA for the CDR3 is TGTGCCAGCAGCTTATGGAGCGGAGGGGAAGCTTTCTTT. Protein product: CASSLWSGGEAFF.

This clonotype occurred a few times. One end of the junction is discordant with germline, which a read error may explain. The chain couples TRBV29-1 to TRBJ2-5; D gene ambiguous. The CDR3 totals 12 residues. Germline assignment: CDR1 SQVTM and CDR2 ANQGSEA. The CDR3 DNA reads as TGCAGCGTTGAGTCCCCCGGGCCTCCCCTCGGCTTC. It yields the protein CSVESPGPPLGF. Full variable domain (remainder filled in from reference TRBV29-1 and TRBJ2-5): SAVISQKPSRDICQRGTSLTIQCQVDSQVTMMFWYRQQPGQSLTLIATANQGSEATYESGFVIDKFPISRPNLTFSTLTVSNMSPEDSSIYLCSVESPGPPLGFGPGTRLLVL.

The genes are TRBV6-5 and TRBJ2-2; 7 nucleotides align to TRBD1. Germline CDR1 reads MNHEY; CDR2 reads SVGAGI. J lost 1 base, V lost 3 bases, and 14 bases had no gene match. The CDR3 loop spans 19 amino acids. CDR3 loop: CASSYSWTGLSLNTGELFF. The DNA of the CDR3 is TGTGCCAGCAGTTATAGCTGGACAGGACTCTCCCTGAACACCGGGGAGCTGTTTTTT.

This clonotype appeared many times. The gene calls are TRBV29-1 and TRBJ2-3; TRBD2 matches at 13 bases. The CDR3 is made up of 16 amino acids. CDR1 SQVTM and CDR2 ANQGSEA come from the germline V gene. With 7 bases clipped from V and 0 bases from J, the junction kept 7 bases outside the gene matches. CDR3 amino acids: CSAWTSGGPSTDTQYF. The CDR3 nucleotides read TGCAGCGCCTGGACTAGCGGGGGTCCTAGCACAGATACGCAGTATTTT.

This clonotype was seen many times. The CDR3 region is CASSLPGGYGYTF. The CDR3 DNA is TGTGCCAGCAGCTTACCCGGGGGATATGGCTACACCTTC. This chain connects TRBV11-2 to TRBJ1-2, with D perhaps matching TRBD1 (5 bases). Germline loops: CDR1 SGHAT, CDR2 FQNNGV. Trimming removed 2 bases from V and 5 bases from J, with 9 bases in between. CDR3 length: 13 amino acids.

V gene TRBV7-2 combines with J gene TRBJ2-2, with D possibly being TRBD2 (5 bases). Germline loops: CDR1 SGHTA, CDR2 FQGNSA. The CDR3 runs to 15 residues. V was shortened by 6 bases and J by 2 bases, with 13 bases between the two germline ends. The CDR3 DNA is TGTGCCAGCAGAAACCCCGGGGTCAACACCGGGGAGCTGTTTTTT. As protein: CASRNPGVNTGELFF.

The V and J genes are TRBV7-2 and TRBJ1-1; tentatively, D is TRBD1 (6 bases). Deletions cut 1 base from V and 10 bases from J, with 13 bases between. CDR1 and CDR2 (germline): SGHTA, FQGNSA. This CDR3 comprises 13 residues. The CDR3 region is CASSLGTGRVAFF. CDR3 in DNA: TGTGCCAGCAGCTTAGGTACAGGGAGGGTAGCTTTCTTT.

The chain employs TRBV7-9 and TRBJ2-5, with D perhaps matching TRBD1 or TRBD2 (5 bases each). The CDR3 length is 14 residues. V shed 1 base and J shed 4 bases, with 10 bases lying between them. In germline, CDR1 is SEHNR, CDR2 FQNEAQ (reference sequence). As DNA, the CDR3 is TGTGCCAGCAGCTTAGTGCCAGGGAGAGAGACCCAGTACTTC. Translated: CASSLVPGRETQYF.